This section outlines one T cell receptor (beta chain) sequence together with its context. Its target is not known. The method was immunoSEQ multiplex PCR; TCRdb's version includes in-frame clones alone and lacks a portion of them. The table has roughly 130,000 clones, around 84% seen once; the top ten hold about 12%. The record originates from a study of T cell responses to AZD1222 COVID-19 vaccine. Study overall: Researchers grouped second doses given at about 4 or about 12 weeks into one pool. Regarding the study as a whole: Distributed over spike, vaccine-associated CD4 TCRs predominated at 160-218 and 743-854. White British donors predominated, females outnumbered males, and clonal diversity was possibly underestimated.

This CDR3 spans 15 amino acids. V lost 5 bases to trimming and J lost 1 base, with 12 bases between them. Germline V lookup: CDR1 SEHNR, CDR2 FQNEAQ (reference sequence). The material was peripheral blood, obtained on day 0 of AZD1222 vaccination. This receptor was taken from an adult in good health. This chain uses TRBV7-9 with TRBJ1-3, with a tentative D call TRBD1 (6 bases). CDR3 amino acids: CASSEGTHSGNTIYF. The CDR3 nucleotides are TGTGCCAGCAGCGAAGGGACACATTCTGGAAACACCATATATTTT.